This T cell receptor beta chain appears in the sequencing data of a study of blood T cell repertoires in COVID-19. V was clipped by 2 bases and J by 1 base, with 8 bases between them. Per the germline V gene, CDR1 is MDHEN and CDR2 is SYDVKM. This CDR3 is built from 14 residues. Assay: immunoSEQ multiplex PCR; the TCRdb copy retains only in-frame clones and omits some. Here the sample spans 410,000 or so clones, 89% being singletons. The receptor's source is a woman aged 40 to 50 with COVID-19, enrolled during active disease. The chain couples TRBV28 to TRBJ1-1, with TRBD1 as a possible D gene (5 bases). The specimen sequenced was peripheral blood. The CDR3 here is CASSLMTENTEAFF. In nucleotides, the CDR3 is TGTGCCAGCAGTTTAATGACAGAGAACACTGAAGCTTTCTTT.